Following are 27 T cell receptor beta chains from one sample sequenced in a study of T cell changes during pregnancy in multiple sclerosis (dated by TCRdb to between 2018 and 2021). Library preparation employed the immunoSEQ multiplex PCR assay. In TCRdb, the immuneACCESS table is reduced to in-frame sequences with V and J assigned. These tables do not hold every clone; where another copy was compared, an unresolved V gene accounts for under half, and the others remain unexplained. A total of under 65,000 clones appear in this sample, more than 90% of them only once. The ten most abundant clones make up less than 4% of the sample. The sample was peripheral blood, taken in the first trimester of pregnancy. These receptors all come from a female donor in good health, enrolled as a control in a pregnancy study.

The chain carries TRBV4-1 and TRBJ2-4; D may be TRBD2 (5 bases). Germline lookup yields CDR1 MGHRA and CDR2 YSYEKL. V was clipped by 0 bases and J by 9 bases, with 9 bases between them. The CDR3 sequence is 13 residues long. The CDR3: CASSQEQSGIQYF. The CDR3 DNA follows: TGCGCCAGCAGCCAAGAACAAAGCGGCATTCAGTACTTC.

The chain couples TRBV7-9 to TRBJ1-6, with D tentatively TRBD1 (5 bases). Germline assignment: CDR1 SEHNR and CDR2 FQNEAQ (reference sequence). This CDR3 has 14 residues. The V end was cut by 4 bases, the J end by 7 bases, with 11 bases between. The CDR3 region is CASSYDSLNSPLHF. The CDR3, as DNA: TGTGCCAGCAGCTACGACAGTCTCAATTCACCCCTCCACTTT.

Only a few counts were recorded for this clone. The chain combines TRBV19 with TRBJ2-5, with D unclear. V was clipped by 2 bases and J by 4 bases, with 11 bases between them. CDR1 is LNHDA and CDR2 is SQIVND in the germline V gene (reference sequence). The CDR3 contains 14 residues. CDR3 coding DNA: TGTGCCAGTAGTATACTAGGTATAGCAGAGACCCAGTACTTC. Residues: CASSILGIAETQYF.

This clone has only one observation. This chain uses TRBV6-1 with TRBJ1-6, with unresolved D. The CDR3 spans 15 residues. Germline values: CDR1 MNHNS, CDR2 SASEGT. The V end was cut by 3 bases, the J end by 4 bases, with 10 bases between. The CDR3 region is CASSESAGYNSPLHF. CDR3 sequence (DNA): TGTGCCAGCAGTGAGTCGGCAGGATATAATTCACCCCTCCACTTT.

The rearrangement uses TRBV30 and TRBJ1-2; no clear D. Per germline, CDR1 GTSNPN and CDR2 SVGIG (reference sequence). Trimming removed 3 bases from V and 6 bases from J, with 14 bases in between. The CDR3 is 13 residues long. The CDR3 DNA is TGTGCCTGGAGGCGGGTGTCTCAGGATGGCTACACCTTC. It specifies CAWRRVSQDGYTF.

CDR3 nucleotide sequence: TGTGCCAGCAGCTCCCGGACTAGCGGGAGCAATGAGCAGTTCTTC. It yields the protein CASSSRTSGSNEQFF. V and J are TRBV11-3 and TRBJ2-1; 13 nucleotides line up with TRBD2. This CDR3 has 15 residues. In germline, CDR1 is SGHNT, CDR2 YENEEA. The junction had 3 bases not matched to a gene; V was cut back by 4 bases and J by 6 bases.

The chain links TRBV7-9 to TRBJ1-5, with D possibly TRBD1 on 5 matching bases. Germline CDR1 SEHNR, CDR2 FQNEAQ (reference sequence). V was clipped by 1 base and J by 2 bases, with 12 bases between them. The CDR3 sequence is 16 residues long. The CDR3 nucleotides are TGTGCCAGCAGCTTAGGCGACAGTGCTGGCAATCAGCCCCAGCATTTT. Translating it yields CASSLGDSAGNQPQHF.

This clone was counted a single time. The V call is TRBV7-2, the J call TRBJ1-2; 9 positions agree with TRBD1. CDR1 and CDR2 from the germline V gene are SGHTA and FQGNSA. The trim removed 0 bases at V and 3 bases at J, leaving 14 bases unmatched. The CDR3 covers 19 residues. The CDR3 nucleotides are TGTGCCAGCAGCTTAGCGCAGGGGACAGGGAGAATAAAGGACTATGGCTACACCTTC. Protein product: CASSLAQGTGRIKDYGYTF. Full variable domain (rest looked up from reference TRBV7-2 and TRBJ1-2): GAGVSQSPSNKVTEKGKDVELRCDPISGHTALYWYRQSLGQGLEFLIYFQGNSAPDKSGLPSDRFSAERTGGSVSTLTIQRTQQEDSAVYLCASSLAQGTGRIKDYGYTFGSGTRLTVV.

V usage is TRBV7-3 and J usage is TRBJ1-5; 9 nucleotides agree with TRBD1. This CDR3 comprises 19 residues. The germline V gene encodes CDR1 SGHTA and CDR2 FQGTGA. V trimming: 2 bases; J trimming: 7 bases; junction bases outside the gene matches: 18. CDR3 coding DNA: TGTGCCAGCAGCTTAGTACTCTGTGGTACAGGGGGCAAGATCCAGCCCCAGCATTTT. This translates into CASSLVLCGTGGKIQPQHF. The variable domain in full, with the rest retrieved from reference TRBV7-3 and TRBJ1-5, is GAGVSQTPSNKVTEKGKYVELRCDPISGHTALYWYRQSLGQGPEFLIYFQGTGAADDSGLPNDRFFAVRPEGSVSTLKIQRTERGDSAVYLCASSLVLCGTGGKIQPQHFGDGTRLSIL.

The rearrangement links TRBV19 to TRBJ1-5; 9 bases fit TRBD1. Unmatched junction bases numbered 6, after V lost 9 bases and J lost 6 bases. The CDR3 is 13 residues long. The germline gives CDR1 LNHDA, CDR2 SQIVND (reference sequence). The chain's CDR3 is CASDDRGGQPQHF. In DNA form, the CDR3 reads TGTGCCAGCGACGACAGGGGGGGTCAGCCCCAGCATTTT. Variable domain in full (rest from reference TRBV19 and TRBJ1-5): DGGITQSPKYLFRKEGQNVTLSCEQNLNHDAMYWYRQDPGQGLRLIYYSQIVNDFQKGDIAEGYSVSREKKESFPLTVTSAQKNPTAFYLCASDDRGGQPQHFGDGTRLSIL.

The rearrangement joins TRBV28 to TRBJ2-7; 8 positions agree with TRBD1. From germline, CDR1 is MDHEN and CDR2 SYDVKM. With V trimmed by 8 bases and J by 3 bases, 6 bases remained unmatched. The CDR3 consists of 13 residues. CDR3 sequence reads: CASGLQGGYEQYF. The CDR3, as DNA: TGTGCCAGCGGGTTACAGGGGGGCTACGAGCAGTACTTC.

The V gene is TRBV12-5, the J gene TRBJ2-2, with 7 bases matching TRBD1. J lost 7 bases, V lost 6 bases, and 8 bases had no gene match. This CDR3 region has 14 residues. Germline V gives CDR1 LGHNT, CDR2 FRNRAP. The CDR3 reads CASGPDRWSGELFF. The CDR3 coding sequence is TGTGCTAGTGGCCCGGACAGGTGGAGCGGGGAGCTGTTTTTT.

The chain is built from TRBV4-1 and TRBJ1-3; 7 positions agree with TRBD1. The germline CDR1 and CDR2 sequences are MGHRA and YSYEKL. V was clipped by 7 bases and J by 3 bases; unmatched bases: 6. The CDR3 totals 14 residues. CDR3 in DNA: TGCGCCAGCACCGGTTGGACAGGTGGAAACACCATATATTTT. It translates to CASTGWTGGNTIYF.

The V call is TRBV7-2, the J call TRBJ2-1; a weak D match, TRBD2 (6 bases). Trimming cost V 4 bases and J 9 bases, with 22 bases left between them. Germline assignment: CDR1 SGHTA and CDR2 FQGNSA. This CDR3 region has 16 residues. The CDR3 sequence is CASSSRSGLLLGEQFF. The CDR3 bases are TGTGCCAGCAGCTCCCGGAGCGGACTACTTTTGGGTGAGCAGTTCTTC.

DNA for the CDR3: TGTGCCAGCAGCTTAGCTCTCCAGCCCCAGCATTTT. This sequence encodes CASSLALQPQHF. V usage is TRBV7-2 and J usage is TRBJ1-5; D remains ambiguous. Trimming took 0 bases from V and 7 from J, leaving 4 bases between them. The CDR3 loop spans 12 amino acids. Germline V gene data show CDR1 as SGHTA and CDR2 as FQGNSA.

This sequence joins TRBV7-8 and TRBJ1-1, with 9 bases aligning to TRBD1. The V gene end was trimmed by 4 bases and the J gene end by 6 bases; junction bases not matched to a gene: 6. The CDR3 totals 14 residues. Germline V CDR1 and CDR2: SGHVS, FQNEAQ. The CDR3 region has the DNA TGTGCCAGCAGCTCCGGGACAGGGATTTCTGAAGCTTTCTTT. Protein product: CASSSGTGISEAFF.

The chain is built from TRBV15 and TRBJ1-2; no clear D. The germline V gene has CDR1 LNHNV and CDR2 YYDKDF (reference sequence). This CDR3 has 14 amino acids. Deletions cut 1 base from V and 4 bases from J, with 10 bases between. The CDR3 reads CATSRGVPTYGYTF. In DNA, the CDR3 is TGTGCCACCAGCAGAGGTGTCCCTACCTATGGCTACACCTTC.

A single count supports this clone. The CDR3 reads CASSYRGQYGYTF. CDR3 coding DNA: TGTGCCAGCAGTTACAGGGGTCAATATGGCTACACCTTC. This sequence joins TRBV6-5 and TRBJ1-2; D possibly corresponds to TRBD1 (5 bases). The CDR3 contains 13 residues. Germline V CDR1 and CDR2: MNHEY, SVGAGI. Trimming shortened V by 2 bases and J by 5 bases, and 9 bases separated the two germline ends.

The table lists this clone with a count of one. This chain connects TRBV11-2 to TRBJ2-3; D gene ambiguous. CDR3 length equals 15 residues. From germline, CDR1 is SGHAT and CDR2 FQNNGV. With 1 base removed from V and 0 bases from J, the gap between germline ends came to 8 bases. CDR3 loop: CASSLGRASTDTQYF. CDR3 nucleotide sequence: TGTGCCAGCAGCTTAGGTAGAGCTAGCACAGATACGCAGTATTTT.

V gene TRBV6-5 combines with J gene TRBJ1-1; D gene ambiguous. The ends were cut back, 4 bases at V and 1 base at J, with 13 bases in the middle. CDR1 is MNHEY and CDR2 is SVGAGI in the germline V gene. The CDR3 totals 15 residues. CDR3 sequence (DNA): TGTGCCAGCAGTTTCTCACGAACTACGAACACTGAAGCTTTCTTT. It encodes CASSFSRTTNTEAFF.

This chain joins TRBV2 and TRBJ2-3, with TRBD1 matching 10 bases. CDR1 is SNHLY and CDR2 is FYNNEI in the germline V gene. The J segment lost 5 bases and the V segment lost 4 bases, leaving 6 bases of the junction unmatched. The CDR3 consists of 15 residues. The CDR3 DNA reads TGTGCCAGCAGTGCCGGACAGGGGGGAGTAGATACGCAGTATTTT. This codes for CASSAGQGGVDTQYF.

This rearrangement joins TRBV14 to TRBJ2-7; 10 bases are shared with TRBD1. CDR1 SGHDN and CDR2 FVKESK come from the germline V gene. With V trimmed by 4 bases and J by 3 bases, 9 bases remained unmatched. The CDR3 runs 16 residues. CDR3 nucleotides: TGTGCCAGCAGCCCAGACGGGACAGGGGTCCTCTACGAGCAGTACTTC. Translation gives CASSPDGTGVLYEQYF.

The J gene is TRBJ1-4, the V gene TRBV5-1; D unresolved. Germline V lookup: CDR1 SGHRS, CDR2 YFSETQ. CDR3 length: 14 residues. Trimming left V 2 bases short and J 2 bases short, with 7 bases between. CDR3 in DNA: TGCGCCAGCAGCTTCGGGGAGACTAATGAAAAACTGTTTTTT. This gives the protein CASSFGETNEKLFF.

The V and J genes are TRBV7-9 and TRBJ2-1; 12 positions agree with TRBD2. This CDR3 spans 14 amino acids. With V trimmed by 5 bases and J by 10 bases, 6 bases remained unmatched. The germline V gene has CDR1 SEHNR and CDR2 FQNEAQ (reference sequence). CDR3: CASSRTSGVGEQFF. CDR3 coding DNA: TGTGCCAGCAGCCGGACTAGCGGGGTGGGAGAGCAGTTCTTC. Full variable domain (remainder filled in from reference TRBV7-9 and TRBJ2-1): DTGVSQNPRHKITKRGQNVTFRCDPISEHNRLYWYRQTLGQGPEFLTYFQNEAQLEKSRLLSDRFSAERPKGSFSTLEIQRTEQGDSAMYLCASSRTSGVGEQFFGPGTRLTVL.

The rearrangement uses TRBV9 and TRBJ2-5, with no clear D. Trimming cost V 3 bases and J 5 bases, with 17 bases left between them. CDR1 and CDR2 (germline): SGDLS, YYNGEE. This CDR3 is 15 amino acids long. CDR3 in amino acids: CASSEALQVGETQYF. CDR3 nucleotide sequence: TGTGCCAGCAGCGAGGCCCTCCAGGTGGGCGAGACCCAGTACTTC.

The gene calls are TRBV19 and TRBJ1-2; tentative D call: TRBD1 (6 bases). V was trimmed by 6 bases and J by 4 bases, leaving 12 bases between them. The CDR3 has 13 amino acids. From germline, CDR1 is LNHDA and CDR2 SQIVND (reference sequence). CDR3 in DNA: TGTGCCAGTAGCTCGGACAGAATCTATGGCTACACCTTC. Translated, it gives CASSSDRIYGYTF. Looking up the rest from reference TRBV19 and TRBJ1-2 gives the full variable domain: DGGITQSPKYLFRKEGQNVTLSCEQNLNHDAMYWYRQDPGQGLRLIYYSQIVNDFQKGDIAEGYSVSREKKESFPLTVTSAQKNPTAFYLCASSSDRIYGYTFGSGTRLTVV.

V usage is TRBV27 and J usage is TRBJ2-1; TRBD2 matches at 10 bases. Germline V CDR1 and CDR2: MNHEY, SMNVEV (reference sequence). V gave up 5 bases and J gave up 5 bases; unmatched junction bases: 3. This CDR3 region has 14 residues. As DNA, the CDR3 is TGTGCCAGCAGTCTAGCGGGAGACCACAATGAGCAGTTCTTC. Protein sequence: CASSLAGDHNEQFF.